The 15 T cell receptor beta chains below come from one sample, sequenced in a study of T-cell reconstitution after alpha-beta-depleted transplantation in children. Unique molecular identifiers were used to barcode this TCRbeta library. One entry per CDR3 protein, called by TCRdb with MiXCR from the PCR reads. Of 450,000 to 600,000 distinct CDR3 sequences in the sample, over 9.5% were seen once. Material: PBMCs, obtained before TCRalphabeta/CD19-depleted stem cell transplant. The receptors originated from a child between 2 and 9 years old with inherited bone marrow failure, due to receive a stem cell transplant.

The sample holds a few counts of this clonotype. The genes are TRBV18 and TRBJ2-5, with 14 bases fitting TRBD2. Losses at the gene ends were 4 bases for V and 2 bases for J; bases not matched to a gene: 9. Germline CDR1 KGHSH, CDR2 LQKENI. The CDR3 covers 18 residues. CDR3 amino acids: CASSRRLAGGSGQETQYF. The CDR3 DNA is TGTGCCAGCTCACGGCGACTAGCGGGAGGGTCGGGACAAGAGACCCAGTACTTC.

This clonotype was seen many times. The genes are TRBV7-9 and TRBJ2-1; 8 bases map to TRBD2. CDR1 SEHNR and CDR2 FQNEAQ come from the germline V gene (reference sequence). V was clipped by 5 bases and J by 7 bases; unmatched bases: 7. The CDR3 extends over 14 amino acids. Here the CDR3 reads CASSLSGSRNEQFF. The CDR3 DNA follows: TGTGCCAGCAGCCTAAGCGGGAGCCGAAATGAGCAGTTCTTC.

This clonotype was picked up many times. This chain uses TRBV27 with TRBJ2-2; D remains unclear. The CDR3 runs to 15 residues. Germline-derived CDR1 and CDR2 are MNHEY and SMNVEV (reference sequence). V shed 6 bases and J shed 0 bases, with 11 bases lying between them. The CDR3 DNA is TGTGCCAGCAGCCTGCTTCTAGCGAACACCGGGGAGCTGTTTTTT. It codes for CASSLLLANTGELFF.

This clonotype was detected many times. The chain joins TRBV6-5 to TRBJ1-5, with D uncertain. Looked up from germline, CDR1 is MNHEY and CDR2 is SVGAGI. The germline V and J ends were trimmed by 2 bases and 7 bases, with 9 bases remaining between them. This CDR3 is built from 13 residues. The DNA for the CDR3 is TGTGCCAGCAGTTACGGGGTGTTGCAGCCCCAGCATTTT. Amino acids: CASSYGVLQPQHF.

This clonotype was recorded a few times. This chain uses TRBV20-1 with TRBJ2-7, with D perhaps TRBD2 (5 bases). The CDR3 contains 13 residues. Germline loops: CDR1 DFQATT, CDR2 SNEGSKA (reference sequence). Trimming shortened V by 6 bases and J by 3 bases, and 15 bases separated the two germline ends. CDR3: CSATEGTVYEQYF. CDR3 coding DNA: TGCAGTGCCACCGAGGGAACCGTCTACGAGCAGTACTTC.

Ten or more counts support this clonotype. Here the CDR3 DNA reads TGTGCCAGCAGCTTCTCCTTAGCGGGAGGGAGCTCCTACAATGAGCAGTTCTTC. Protein sequence: CASSFSLAGGSSYNEQFF. The rearrangement links TRBV9 to TRBJ2-1; 11 positions agree with TRBD2. V was clipped by 4 bases and J by 0 bases; unmatched bases: 9. Germline lookup yields CDR1 SGDLS and CDR2 YYNGEE. The CDR3 runs 18 residues.

The J gene is TRBJ2-3, the V gene TRBV4-3; no clear D. The CDR3 is made up of 14 amino acids. CDR1 is LGHNA and CDR2 is YSLEER in the germline V gene. Trimming removed 0 bases at V and 7 bases at J, with 11 bases between. The CDR3 spells CASSQEVTDHTQYF. CDR3 bases: TGCGCCAGCAGCCAAGAAGTCACGGACCATACGCAGTATTTT.

This clonotype appeared a few times. V usage is TRBV27 and J usage is TRBJ1-4; D might be TRBD1 (5 bases). From germline, CDR1 is MNHEY and CDR2 SMNVEV (reference sequence). V was shortened by 8 bases and J by 1 base, with 17 bases between the two germline ends. CDR3 length: 16 residues. CDR3 residues: CASRLNGGVTNEKLFF. CDR3 sequence (DNA): TGTGCCAGCCGACTTAACGGGGGGGTAACTAATGAAAAACTGTTTTTT. The full variable domain, with the rest looked up from reference TRBV27 and TRBJ1-4, is EAQVTQNPRYLITVTGKKLTVTCSQNMNHEYMSWYRQDPGLGLRQIYYSMNVEVTDKGDVPEGYKVSRKEKRNFPLILESPSPNQTSLYFCASRLNGGVTNEKLFFGSGTQLSVL.

The chain recombines TRBV12-3 or TRBV12-4 with TRBJ2-1, with 8 nucleotides matching TRBD1. Germline trimming cut 3 bases from V and 7 bases from J; bases unmatched to any gene: 11. The CDR3 loop spans 16 amino acids. This chain's CDR3 is CASSFWLLWTGNEQFF. Written as DNA, the CDR3 is TGTGCCAGCAGTTTTTGGCTGCTCTGGACAGGGAATGAGCAGTTCTTC.

In the case of this clonotype: A much larger clone lies a single base off, so this may be a read error. The rearrangement joins TRBV29-1 to TRBJ2-7; 9 bases are a match to TRBD2. Germline values: CDR1 SQVTM, CDR2 ANQGSEA. The CDR3 consists of 15 residues. The trim removed 1 base at V and 2 bases at J, leaving 6 bases unmatched. The CDR3 bases are TGCAGCGTTGAAGTTCAGCGGGAGGTCACCTACGAGCAGTACTTC. As protein: CSVEVQREVTYEQYF.

This clonotype has at least ten counts. The V gene is TRBV5-1, the J gene TRBJ2-2, with TRBD2 matching 8 bases. V lost 4 bases to trimming and J lost 4 bases; unmatched junction nucleotides: 9. The CDR3 loop spans 16 amino acids. The V gene's germline CDR1 is SGHRS and CDR2 YFSETQ. The CDR3 nucleotides are TGCGCCAGCAGCGTAATAGCGGGGAGGAGCACCGGGGAGCTGTTTTTT. It codes for CASSVIAGRSTGELFF.

This clonotype has a handful of counts. The chain links TRBV7-9 to TRBJ2-1, with D perhaps TRBD1 or TRBD2 (6 bases each). V lost 5 bases to trimming and J lost 3 bases, with 17 bases between them. Germline V gene lookup returns CDR1 SEHNR and CDR2 FQNEAQ (reference sequence). CDR3 length: 16 residues. The CDR3 nucleotides read TGTGCCAGCAGCCCATGGAAGGGGGGCAACTACAATGAGCAGTTCTTC. It encodes CASSPWKGGNYNEQFF.

Details on this clonotype: This may be a read error, as it is one base from a much larger clone. The chain employs TRBV29-1 and TRBJ2-7; the D call may be TRBD1 or TRBD2 (5 bases each). The CDR3 has 13 amino acids. Germline V gene lookup returns CDR1 SQVTM and CDR2 ANQGSEA. The CDR3 DNA is TGCAGCTTTGAAACAGGTGGGGACCACGAGCAGTACTTC. Protein product: CSFETGGDHEQYF.

The sample holds many counts of this clonotype. This chain joins TRBV11-2 and TRBJ2-2; TRBD2 might be the D (6 bases). The CDR3 consists of 15 residues. V gave up 2 bases and J gave up 7 bases, with 14 bases separating them. Germline CDR1 SGHAT, CDR2 FQNNGV. The DNA for the CDR3 is TGTGCCAGCAGCTTATTCCTAGAGGAGGGCGGGGAGCTGTTTTTT. Translating it yields CASSLFLEEGGELFF.

At least ten counts were recorded for this clonotype. This sequence joins TRBV12-3 or TRBV12-4 and TRBJ2-5; 9 bases are shared with TRBD1. V lost 4 bases, J lost 1 base, and 4 bases stayed unmatched. The CDR3 is 15 amino acids. The CDR3 DNA reads TGTGCCAGCAGTTCGACGACAGGGGGCCAAGAGACCCAGTACTTC. This sequence encodes CASSSTTGGQETQYF.